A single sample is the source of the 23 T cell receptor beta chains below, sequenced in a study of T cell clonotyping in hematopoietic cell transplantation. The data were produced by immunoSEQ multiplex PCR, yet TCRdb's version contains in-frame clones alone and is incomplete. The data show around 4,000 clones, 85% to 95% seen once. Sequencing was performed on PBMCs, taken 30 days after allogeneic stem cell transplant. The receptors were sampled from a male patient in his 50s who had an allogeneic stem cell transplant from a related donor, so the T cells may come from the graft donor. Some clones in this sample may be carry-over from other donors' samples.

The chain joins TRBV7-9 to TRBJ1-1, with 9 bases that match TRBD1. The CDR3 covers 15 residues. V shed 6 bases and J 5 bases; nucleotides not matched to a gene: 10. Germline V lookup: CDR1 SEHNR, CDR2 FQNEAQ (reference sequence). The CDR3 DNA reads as TGTGCCAGCAGTCGATGGGACAGGGTTATGACTGAAGCTTTCTTT. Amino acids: CASSRWDRVMTEAFF.

The CDR3 DNA reads TGTGCCAGCAGGCAGGGGCGGGCCTCCTACAATGAGCAGTTCTTC. Translation: CASRQGRASYNEQFF. The J gene is TRBJ2-1, the V gene TRBV2; perhaps TRBD1 as D (6 bases). V gave up 6 bases and J gave up 0 bases, with 12 bases separating them. The CDR3 is 15 residues long. The germline V gene has CDR1 SNHLY and CDR2 FYNNEI.

The CDR3 coding sequence is TGTGCCACCAGCAGACCAATACCGGGGGGCACAGATACGCAGTATTTT. It codes for CATSRPIPGGTDTQYF. The chain has TRBV15 and TRBJ2-3, with D perhaps TRBD2 (6 bases). Between the trimmed V and J ends, which lost 2 bases and 1 base, there was a span of 13 bases. The CDR3 is 16 residues long. Germline CDR1 and CDR2: LNHNV and YYDKDF (reference sequence). Full variable domain (outside the CDR3, taken from reference TRBV15 and TRBJ2-3): DAMVIQNPRYQVTQFGKPVTLSCSQTLNHNVMYWYQQKSSQAPKLLFHYYDKDFNNEADTPDNFQSRRPNTSFCFLDIRSPGLGDTAMYLCATSRPIPGGTDTQYFGPGTRLTVL.

The CDR3 DNA reads as TGCGCCAGCAGCTTGCGGGACCCCTACGAGCAGTACTTC. Translation gives CASSLRDPYEQYF. The V call is TRBV5-1, the J call TRBJ2-7; D tentatively fits TRBD1 or TRBD2 (5 bases each). This CDR3 has 13 residues. Between the trimmed V and J ends, which lost 1 base and 2 bases, there was a span of 7 bases. In germline, CDR1 is SGHRS, CDR2 YFSETQ.

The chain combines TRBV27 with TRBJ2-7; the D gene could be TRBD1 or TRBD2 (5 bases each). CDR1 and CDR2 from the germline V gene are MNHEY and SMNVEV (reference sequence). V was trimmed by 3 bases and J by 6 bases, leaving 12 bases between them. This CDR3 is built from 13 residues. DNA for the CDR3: TGTGCCAGCAGTTTTACCACGGGGCCCGAGCAGTACTTC. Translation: CASSFTTGPEQYF.

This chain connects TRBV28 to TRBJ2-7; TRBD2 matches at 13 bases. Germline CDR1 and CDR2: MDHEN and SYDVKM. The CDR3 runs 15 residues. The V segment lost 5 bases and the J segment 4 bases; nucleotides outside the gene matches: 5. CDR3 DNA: TGTGCCAGCAGTACTTGGACTAGCGGGAGATACGAGCAGTACTTC. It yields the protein CASSTWTSGRYEQYF.

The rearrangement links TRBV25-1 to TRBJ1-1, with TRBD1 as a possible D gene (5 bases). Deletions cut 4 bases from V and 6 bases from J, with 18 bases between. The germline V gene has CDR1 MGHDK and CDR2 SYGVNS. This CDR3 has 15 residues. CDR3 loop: CASSARAGVDSEAFF. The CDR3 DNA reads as TGTGCCAGCAGTGCCAGGGCCGGAGTTGATTCTGAAGCTTTCTTT. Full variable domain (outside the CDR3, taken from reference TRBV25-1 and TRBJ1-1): EADIYQTPRYLVIGTGKKITLECSQTMGHDKMYWYQQDPGMELHLIHYSYGVNSTEKGDLSSESTVSRIRTEHFPLTLESARPSHTSQYLCASSARAGVDSEAFFGQGTRLTVV.

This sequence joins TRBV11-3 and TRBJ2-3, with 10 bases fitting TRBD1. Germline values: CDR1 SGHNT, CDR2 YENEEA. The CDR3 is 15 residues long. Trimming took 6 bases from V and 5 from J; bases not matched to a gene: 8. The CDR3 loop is CASSPRDRGGDTQYF. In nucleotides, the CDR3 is TGTGCCAGCAGTCCCCGGGACAGGGGAGGAGATACGCAGTATTTT.

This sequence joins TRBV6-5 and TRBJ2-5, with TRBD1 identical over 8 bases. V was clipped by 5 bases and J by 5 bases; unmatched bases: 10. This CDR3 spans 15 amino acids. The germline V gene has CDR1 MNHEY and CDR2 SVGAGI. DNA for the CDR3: TGTGCCAGCAGTACCGGACAGGGTCTATGGGAGACCCAGTACTTC. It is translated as CASSTGQGLWETQYF.

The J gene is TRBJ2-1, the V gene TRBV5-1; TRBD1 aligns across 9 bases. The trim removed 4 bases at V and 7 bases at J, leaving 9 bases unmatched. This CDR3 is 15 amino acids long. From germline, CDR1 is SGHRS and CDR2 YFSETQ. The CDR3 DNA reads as TGCGCCAGCAGCCCGGTGACAGGGGGGAGTAATGAGCAGTTCTTC. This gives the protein CASSPVTGGSNEQFF.

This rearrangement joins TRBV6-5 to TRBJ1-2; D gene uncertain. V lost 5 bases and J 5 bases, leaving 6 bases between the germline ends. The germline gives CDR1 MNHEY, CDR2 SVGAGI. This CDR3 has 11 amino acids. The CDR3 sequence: CASSPGYGYTF. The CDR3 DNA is TGTGCCAGCAGTCCGGGATATGGCTACACCTTC.

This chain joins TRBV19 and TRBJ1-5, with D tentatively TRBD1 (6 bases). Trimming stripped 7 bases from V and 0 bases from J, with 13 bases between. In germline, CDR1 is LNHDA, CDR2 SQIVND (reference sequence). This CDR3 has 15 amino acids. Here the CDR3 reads CASTLGHYSNQPQHF. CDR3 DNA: TGTGCCAGTACCCTGGGACACTATAGCAATCAGCCCCAGCATTTT.

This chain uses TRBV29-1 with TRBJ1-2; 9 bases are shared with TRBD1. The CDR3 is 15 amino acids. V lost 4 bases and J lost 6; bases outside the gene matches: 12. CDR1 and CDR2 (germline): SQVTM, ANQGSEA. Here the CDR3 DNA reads TGCAGCGTTGGGGCCCAACGGACAGGGGTTGATGGCTACACCTTC. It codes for CSVGAQRTGVDGYTF.

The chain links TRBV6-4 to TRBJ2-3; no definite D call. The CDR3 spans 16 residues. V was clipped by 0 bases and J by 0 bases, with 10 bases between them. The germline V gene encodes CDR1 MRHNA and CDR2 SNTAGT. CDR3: CASSDSIVASTDTQYF. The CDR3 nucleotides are TGTGCCAGCAGTGACTCGATAGTAGCTAGCACAGATACGCAGTATTTT.

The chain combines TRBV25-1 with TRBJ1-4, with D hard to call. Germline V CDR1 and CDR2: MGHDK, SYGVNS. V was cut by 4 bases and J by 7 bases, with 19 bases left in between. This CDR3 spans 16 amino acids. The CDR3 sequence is CASSGSRAETGEKLFF. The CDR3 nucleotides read TGTGCCAGCAGTGGTTCGAGGGCAGAGACGGGTGAAAAACTGTTTTTT.

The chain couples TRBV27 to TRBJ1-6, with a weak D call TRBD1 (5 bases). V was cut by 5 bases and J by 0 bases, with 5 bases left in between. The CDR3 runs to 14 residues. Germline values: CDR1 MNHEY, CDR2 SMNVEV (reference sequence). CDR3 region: CASSDSSYNSPLHF. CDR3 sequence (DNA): TGTGCCAGCAGTGACAGCTCCTATAATTCACCCCTCCACTTT.

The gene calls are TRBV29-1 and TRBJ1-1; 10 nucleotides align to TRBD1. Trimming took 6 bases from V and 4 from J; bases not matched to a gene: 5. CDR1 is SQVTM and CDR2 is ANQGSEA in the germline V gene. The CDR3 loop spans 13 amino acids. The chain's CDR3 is CSVTGGVSTEAFF. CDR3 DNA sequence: TGCAGCGTGACAGGGGGCGTTAGCACTGAAGCTTTCTTT.

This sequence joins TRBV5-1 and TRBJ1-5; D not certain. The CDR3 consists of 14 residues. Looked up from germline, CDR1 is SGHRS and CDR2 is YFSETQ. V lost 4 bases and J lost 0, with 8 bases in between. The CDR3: CASSATPSNQPQHF. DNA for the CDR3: TGCGCCAGCAGCGCAACTCCTAGCAATCAGCCCCAGCATTTT.

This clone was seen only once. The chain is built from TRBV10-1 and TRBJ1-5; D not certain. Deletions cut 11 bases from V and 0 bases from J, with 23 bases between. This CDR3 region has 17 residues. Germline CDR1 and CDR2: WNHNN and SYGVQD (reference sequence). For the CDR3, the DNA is TGCGCCTATCATTGGGTCGAACAGAGTTATAGCAATCAGCCCCAGCATTTT. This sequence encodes CAYHWVEQSYSNQPQHF.

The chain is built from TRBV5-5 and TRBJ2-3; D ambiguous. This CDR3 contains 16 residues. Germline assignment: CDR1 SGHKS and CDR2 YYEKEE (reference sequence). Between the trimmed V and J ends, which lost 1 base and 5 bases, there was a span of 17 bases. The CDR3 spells CASSLYNEPYGDTQYF. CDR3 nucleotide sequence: TGTGCCAGCAGCTTGTATAACGAACCGTATGGAGATACGCAGTATTTT.

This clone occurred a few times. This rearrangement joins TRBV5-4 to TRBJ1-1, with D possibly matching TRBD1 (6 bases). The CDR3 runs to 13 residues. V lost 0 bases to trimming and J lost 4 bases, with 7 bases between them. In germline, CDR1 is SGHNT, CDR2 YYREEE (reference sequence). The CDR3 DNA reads TGTGCCAGCAGCTTGGGGGGGCCCACTGAAGCTTTCTTT. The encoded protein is CASSLGGPTEAFF.

CDR3 in DNA: TGTGCCAGCAGCTTATTTGGGACAGGGGAGGAAAAACTGTTTTTT. The encoded protein is CASSLFGTGEEKLFF. The gene calls are TRBV9 and TRBJ1-4; TRBD1 agrees at 10 bases. The CDR3 is 15 amino acids. CDR1 and CDR2 (germline): SGDLS, YYNGEE. Unmatched junction bases numbered 8, after V lost 4 bases and J lost 8 bases.

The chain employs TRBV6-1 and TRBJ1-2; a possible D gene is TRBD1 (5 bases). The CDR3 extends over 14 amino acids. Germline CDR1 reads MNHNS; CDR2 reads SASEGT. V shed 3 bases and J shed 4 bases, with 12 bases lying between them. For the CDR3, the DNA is TGTGCCAGCAGTGAGGGGCCAGAAGGCTATGGCTACACCTTC. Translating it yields CASSEGPEGYGYTF.